This note documents a single T cell receptor (beta chain) sequence. This record comes from a study of CD8+ T cells in alopecia areata. As the sequencing template, cDNA was produced by extracting RNA and reverse transcribing it. Only in-frame clones appear in the TCRdb table, and some are missing; sequencing was by immunoSEQ multiplex PCR. The table lists 120,000 or so clones, around 45% of them singletons, with over 9.5% in the top ten. Germline CDR1 MNHEY, CDR2 SMNVEV (reference sequence). This CDR3 has 11 amino acids. V was clipped by 6 bases and J by 4 bases, with 7 bases between them. V usage is TRBV27 and J usage is TRBJ2-7; D gene ambiguous. The sequenced material came from NKG2D-low CD8+ T cells sorted from blood. This TCR was sampled from a human donor with alopecia areata. CDR3 sequence reads: CASRSGYEQYF. The DNA of the CDR3 is TGTGCCAGCAGGTCCGGGTACGAGCAGTACTTC.